The T cell receptor beta chain under discussion was sequenced for a study of blood T cell repertoires in COVID-19. The overall study: Spain, Italy and the United States supplied samples that represented acute and convalescent COVID-19. PBMCs, B-cell-depleted T cells, or T cells provided the cDNA or gDNA that made up the material.

Per the original methods: It was from reference gene primer amplification that nucleated cell counts were estimated. Sequenced by immunoSEQ multiplex PCR; TCRdb stores in-frame clones only, minus some. That table gives V, J and clone size, and the DNA gave D and trimming. In the table there are about 58,000 clones, just under 90% of which are singletons. J lost 8 bases, V lost 0 bases, and 3 bases had no gene match. The germline CDR1 and CDR2 sequences are SGDLS and YYNGEE. The CDR3 has 15 residues. This sequence joins TRBV9 and TRBJ2-1; TRBD1 matches 12 bases. Specimen: peripheral blood. The clonotype comes from a man between 60 and 75 years old with acute or convalescent COVID-19. CDR3 loop: CASSVAGQGAYEQFF. The DNA of the CDR3 is TGTGCCAGCAGCGTAGCGGGACAGGGGGCCTATGAGCAGTTCTTC.